The entry below gives a single T cell receptor beta chain sequence along with its context. Per the original data handling: Cell counts per sample came from amplifying reference gene primers. Method: immunoSEQ multiplex PCR; TCRdb's copy keeps in-frame clones and lacks some. V and J calls and clone size are copied from that table; D and trimming were computed from the DNA. The sample lists 250,000 to 300,000 clones, 80% to 90% occurring once. The data originate from a study of blood T cell repertoires in COVID-19. Looking at the study overall: Sites in the United States, Italy and Spain provided acute and convalescent COVID-19 samples. T cells, B-cell-depleted T cells, or PBMCs supplied cDNA or gDNA.

This CDR3 comprises 16 residues. With V trimmed by 4 bases and J by 0 bases, 8 bases remained unmatched. Per the germline V gene, CDR1 is SGHKS and CDR2 is YYEKEE (reference sequence). The sample was peripheral blood. The genes are TRBV5-5 and TRBJ2-3; 7 nucleotides line up with TRBD2. The receptor was derived from a woman in her sixties or seventies with acute or convalescent COVID-19. CDR3 nucleotides: TGTGCCAGCAGCGCCGGGACTATGAGTAGCACAGATACGCAGTATTTT. This encodes CASSAGTMSSTDTQYF.